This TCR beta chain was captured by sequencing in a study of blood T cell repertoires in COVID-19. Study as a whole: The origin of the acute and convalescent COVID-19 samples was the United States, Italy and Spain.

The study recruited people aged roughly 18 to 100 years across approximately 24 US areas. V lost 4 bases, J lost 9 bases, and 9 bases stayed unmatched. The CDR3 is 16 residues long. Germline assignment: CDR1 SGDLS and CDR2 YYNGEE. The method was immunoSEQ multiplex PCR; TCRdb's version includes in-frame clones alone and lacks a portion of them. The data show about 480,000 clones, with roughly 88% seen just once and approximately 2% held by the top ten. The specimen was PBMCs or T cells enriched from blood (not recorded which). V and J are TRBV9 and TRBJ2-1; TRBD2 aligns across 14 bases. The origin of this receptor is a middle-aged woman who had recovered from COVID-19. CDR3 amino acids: CASSPTGLAGVSEQFF. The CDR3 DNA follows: TGTGCCAGCAGCCCGACGGGACTAGCGGGAGTAAGTGAGCAGTTCTTC. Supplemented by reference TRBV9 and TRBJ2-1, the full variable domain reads DSGVTQTPKHLITATGQRVTLRCSPRSGDLSVYWYQQSLDQGLQFLIQYYNGEERAKGNILERFSAQQFPDLHSELNLSSLELGDSALYFCASSPTGLAGVSEQFFGPGTRLTVL.